This TCR beta chain was found in a study of Graves' ophthalmopathy and Graves' hyperthyroidism listed by TCRdb under 2018. At the level of the whole study: Peripheral blood samples were taken at the time of initial diagnosis, before any treatment was given. An independent validation cohort was composed of roughly 19 hyperthyroidism patients and approximately 15 patients who later progressed from hyperthyroidism to ophthalmopathy. To explore V-J signatures distinguishing ophthalmopathy from hyperthyroidism, a discovery set of more than 95 patients (about 44 ophthalmopathy, 55 to 60 stable hyperthyroidism) was enrolled. Following sample collection, hyperthyroidism patients were given methimazole at a starting dose of 30 mg daily, and ophthalmopathy patients were given high-dose intravenous methylprednisolone. In total, around 140 blood samples were TCR-sequenced: approximately 42 ophthalmopathy, roughly 80 hyperthyroidism and 17 hyperthyroidism-to-ophthalmopathy patients. The study used signatures of the TCR beta repertoire to tell Graves' ophthalmopathy apart from Graves' hyperthyroidism and to predict which patients would progress to ophthalmopathy. In several hyperthyroidism patients, the T-cell repertoires found in thyroid tissue were compared with those found in blood.

The CDR3 measures 16 amino acids from cysteine to phenylalanine. Only CDR3 DNA remains: 48 bases, in frame from the first base. The junction carries 16 bases between V and J, which are trimmed by 1 base and 4 bases respectively. The germline V gene encodes CDR1 LNHDA and CDR2 SQIVND (reference sequence). The full study reports these points: In cross-validation, the 13-signature model distinguished ophthalmopathy from stable hyperthyroidism with about 90% sensitivity and around 84% specificity, while in the test set the corresponding values were 80% and 75%. Most of the expanded thyroid clonotypes with a frequency above 0.001 were also detected in blood, and it was suggested that the thyroid immune response may be reflected by blood repertoires. In validation, the model predicted ophthalmopathy progression with about 70% sensitivity and about 77% specificity; around twelve predicted patients were CT-confirmed with GO in a median of around 6 months. Sample size was not predetermined statistically, and investigators were not blinded to group allocation.

Ophthalmopathy patients had moderately to severely active disease, Clinical Activity Score of at least 3, NOSPECS grade of at least 4, and disease duration under 3 months. Patients were excluded if they had other autoimmune diseases, uncontrolled infections, pregnancy or lactation. Diagnosis was based on clinical symptoms, serum thyroxine, TRAb, thyroid ultrasound and orbital computed tomography. Ficoll-Paque density gradient centrifugation was used to isolate PBMCs from approximately 11 ml of fresh peripheral blood. Trizol reagent was used to extract the total RNA, and its quality was then checked on an Agilent 2100 Bioanalyzer. This clonotype was picked up a small number of times. The target of this receptor is not known. Base qualities are not at hand, and no much larger clone is one base apart. For repertoire sequencing, TCR beta CDR3 regions were amplified from RNA transcripts. A first-round RT-PCR used HTBI primers with the Qiagen OneStep RT-PCR kit, followed by a second-round multiplex PCR, size selection and purification. Libraries were sequenced paired-end with 100 bp reads on an Illumina HiSeq2000. On the authors' methods: SOAPnuke was used for read processing, and reads with adapters, uncalled bases, a mean Phred below 15, or no exact constant-primer or identifier match were discarded. High-quality paired reads were merged with COPE v1.2.5. Clonotypes were defined as unique nucleotide sequences and were aligned to IMGT TRB V, D and J references using MiTCR v1.1. Only V-J combinations with frequency above 0.0001 were analysed, covering about 99% of repertoires. For each V-J combination, a TCR clonal expansion and chaos score was defined as the ratio of F50 clonal expansion to chaos observed in the TCRdist matrix. Welch's t-statistics and random forest were used to reduce the features to 10 to 15 V-J combinations, which were then used as input to a naive Bayes classifier. The similarity between thyroid and blood repertoires was quantified using the Morisita-Horn index. The public reads were quality trimmed at Q25 with fastp and then assembled into clones with MiXCR by TCRdb, keeping productive beta chains. Rows with one shared CDR3 protein collapse into an entry with the most common genes and DNA. Here the V and J calls rest on TCRdb's processing, not on the authors' analysis. The sample records 600,000 to 700,000 distinct CDR3 sequences, 35% to 50% of which are singletons. Clones ranked in the top ten supply roughly 3.5% of the sample.

The sequencing input was peripheral blood. This clonotype originated in an adult man with Graves' ophthalmopathy. The sequence joins TRBV19 to TRBJ1-1, and possibly TRBD1, on 5 matching bases. The CDR3 has the sequence CASSIAGRGSGTEAFF. Here is the DNA: TGTGCCAGTAGTATAGCGGGACGGGGTAGCGGCACTGAAGCTTTCTTT.